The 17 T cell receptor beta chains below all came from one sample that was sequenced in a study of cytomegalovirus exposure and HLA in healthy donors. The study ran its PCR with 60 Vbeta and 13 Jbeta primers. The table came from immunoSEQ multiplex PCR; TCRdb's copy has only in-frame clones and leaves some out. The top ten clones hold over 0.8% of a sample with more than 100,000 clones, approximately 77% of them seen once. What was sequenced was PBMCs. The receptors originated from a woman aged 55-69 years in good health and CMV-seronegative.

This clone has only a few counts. The CDR3 region has the DNA TGTGCCAGCAGTGAACCGACATTACTGAACACTGAAGCTTTCTTT. Encoded protein: CASSEPTLLNTEAFF. The gene calls are TRBV2 and TRBJ1-1; the D is unclear. Germline loops: CDR1 SNHLY, CDR2 FYNNEI. CDR3 length: 15 residues. V shed 2 bases and J shed 0 bases, with 10 bases lying between them.

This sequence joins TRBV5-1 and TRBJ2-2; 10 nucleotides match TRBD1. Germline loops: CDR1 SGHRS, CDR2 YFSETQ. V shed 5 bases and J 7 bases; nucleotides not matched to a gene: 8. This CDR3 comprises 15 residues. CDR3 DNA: TGCGCCAGCAGGGCCCCGACAGGGGGCTTCGGGGAGCTGTTTTTT. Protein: CASRAPTGGFGELFF. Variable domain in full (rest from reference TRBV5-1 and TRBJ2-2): KAGVTQTPRYLIKTRGQQVTLSCSPISGHRSVSWYQQTPGQGLQFLFEYFSETQRNKGNFPGRFSGRQFSNSRSEMNVSTLELGDSALYLCASRAPTGGFGELFFGEGSRLTVL.

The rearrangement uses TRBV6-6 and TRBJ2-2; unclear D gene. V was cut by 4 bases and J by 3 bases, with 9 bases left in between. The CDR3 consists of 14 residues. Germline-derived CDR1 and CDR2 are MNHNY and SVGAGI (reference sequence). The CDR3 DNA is TGTGCCAGCAGTTTCCACAGAGACACCGGGGAGCTGTTTTTT. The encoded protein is CASSFHRDTGELFF.

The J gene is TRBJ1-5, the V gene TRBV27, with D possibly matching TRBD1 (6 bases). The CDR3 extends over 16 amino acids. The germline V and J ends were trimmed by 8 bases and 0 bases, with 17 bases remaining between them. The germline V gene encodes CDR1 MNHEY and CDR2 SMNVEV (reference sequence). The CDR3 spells CASRLRTDISNQPQHF. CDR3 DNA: TGTGCCAGCCGCCTTAGGACAGACATTAGCAATCAGCCCCAGCATTTT.

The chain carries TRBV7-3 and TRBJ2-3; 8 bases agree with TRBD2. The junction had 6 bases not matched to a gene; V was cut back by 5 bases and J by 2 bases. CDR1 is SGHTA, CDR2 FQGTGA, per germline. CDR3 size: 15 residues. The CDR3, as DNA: TGTGCCAGCAGCCCCGGACTAGCCACCACAGATACGCAGTATTTT. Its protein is CASSPGLATTDTQYF.

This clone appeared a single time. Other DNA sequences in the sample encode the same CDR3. The CDR3 spells CASSPLARETQYF. CDR3 coding DNA: TGTGCCAGCTCACCACTAGCGCGCGAGACCCAGTACTTC. This chain links TRBV18 with TRBJ2-5; D perhaps matches TRBD2 (5 bases). Germline V gene lookup returns CDR1 KGHSH and CDR2 LQKENI. There are 13 residues in the CDR3. The V end was cut by 1 base, the J end by 5 bases, with 8 bases between. The complete variable domain, with remaining parts taken from reference TRBV18 and TRBJ2-5, reads NAGVMQNPRHLVRRRGQEARLRCSPMKGHSHVYWYRQLPEEGLKFMVYLQKENIIDESGMPKERFSAEFPKEGPSILRIQQVVRGDSAAYFCASSPLARETQYFGPGTRLLVL.

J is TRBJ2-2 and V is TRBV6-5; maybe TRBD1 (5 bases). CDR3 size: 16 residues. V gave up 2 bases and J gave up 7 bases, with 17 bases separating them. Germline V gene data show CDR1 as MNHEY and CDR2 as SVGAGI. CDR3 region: CASSYATFQGGGELFF. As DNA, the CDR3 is TGTGCCAGCAGTTACGCGACGTTCCAGGGCGGCGGGGAGCTGTTTTTT.

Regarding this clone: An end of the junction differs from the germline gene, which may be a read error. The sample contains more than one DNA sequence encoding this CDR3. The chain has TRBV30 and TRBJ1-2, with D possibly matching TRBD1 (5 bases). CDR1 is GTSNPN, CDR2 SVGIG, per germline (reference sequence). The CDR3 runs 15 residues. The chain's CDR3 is CAWSPTGGARYGYTF. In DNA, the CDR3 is TGCGCCTGGAGTCCCACGGGGGGTGCACGCTATGGCTACACCTTC. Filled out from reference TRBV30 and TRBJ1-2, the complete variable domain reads SQTIHQWPATLVQPVGSPLSLECTVEGTSNPNLYWYRQAAGRGLQLLFYSVGIGQISSEVPQNLSASRPQDRQFILSSKKLLLSDSGFYLCAWSPTGGARYGYTFGSGTRLTVV.

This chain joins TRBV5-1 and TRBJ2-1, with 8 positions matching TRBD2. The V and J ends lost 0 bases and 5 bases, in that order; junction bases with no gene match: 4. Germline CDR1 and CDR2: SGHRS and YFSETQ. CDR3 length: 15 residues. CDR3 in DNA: TGCGCCAGCAGCTTGGCGGGAGGGTTAAACAATGAGCAGTTCTTC. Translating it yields CASSLAGGLNNEQFF.

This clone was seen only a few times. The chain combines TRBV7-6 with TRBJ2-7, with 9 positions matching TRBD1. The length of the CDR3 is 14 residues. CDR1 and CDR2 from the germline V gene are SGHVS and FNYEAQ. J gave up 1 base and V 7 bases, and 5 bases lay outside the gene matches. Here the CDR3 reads CASTMTGGSYEQYF. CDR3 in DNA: TGTGCCAGCACCATGACAGGGGGTTCCTACGAGCAGTACTTC.

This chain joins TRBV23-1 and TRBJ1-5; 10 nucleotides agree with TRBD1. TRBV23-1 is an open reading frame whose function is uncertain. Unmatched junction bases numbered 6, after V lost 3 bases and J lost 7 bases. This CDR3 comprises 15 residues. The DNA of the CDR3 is TGCGCCAGCAGTCAGGCGGACAGGGGGAGGCAGCCCCAGCATTTT. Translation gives CASSQADRGRQPQHF.

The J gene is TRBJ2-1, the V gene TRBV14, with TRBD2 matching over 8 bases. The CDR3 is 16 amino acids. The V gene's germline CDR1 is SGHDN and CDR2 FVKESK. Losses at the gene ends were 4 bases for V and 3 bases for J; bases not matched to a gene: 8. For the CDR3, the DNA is TGTGCCAGCAGCCCGGAAACTAGCGGATTCTACAATGAGCAGTTCTTC. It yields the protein CASSPETSGFYNEQFF.

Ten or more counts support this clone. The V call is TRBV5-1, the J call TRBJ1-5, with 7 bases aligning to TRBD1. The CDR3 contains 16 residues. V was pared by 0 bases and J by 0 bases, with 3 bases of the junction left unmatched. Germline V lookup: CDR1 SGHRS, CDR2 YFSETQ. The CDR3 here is CASSLGTGYSNQPQHF. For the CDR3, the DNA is TGCGCCAGCAGCTTGGGGACAGGCTATAGCAATCAGCCCCAGCATTTT.

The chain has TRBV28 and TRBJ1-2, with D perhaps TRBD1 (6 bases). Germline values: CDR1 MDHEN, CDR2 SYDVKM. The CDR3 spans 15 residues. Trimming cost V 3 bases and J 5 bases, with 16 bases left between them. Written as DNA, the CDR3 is TGTGCCAGCAGTTTCGAACAGGGAAGAGGGTATGGCTACACCTTC. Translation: CASSFEQGRGYGYTF.

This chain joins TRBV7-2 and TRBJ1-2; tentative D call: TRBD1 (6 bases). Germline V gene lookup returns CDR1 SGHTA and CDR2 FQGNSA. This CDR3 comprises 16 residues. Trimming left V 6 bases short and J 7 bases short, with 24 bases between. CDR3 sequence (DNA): TGTGCCAGCAGTGAGGGGGGGGTTTCAGTGTTTTTTGGCTACACCTTC. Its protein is CASSEGGVSVFFGYTF.

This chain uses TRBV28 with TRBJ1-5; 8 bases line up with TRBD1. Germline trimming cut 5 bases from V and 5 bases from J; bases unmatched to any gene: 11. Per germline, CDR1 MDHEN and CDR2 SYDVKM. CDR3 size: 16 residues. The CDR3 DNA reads TGTGCCAGCAGTCCCCGACAGGGGATGGGACATCAGCCCCAGCATTTT. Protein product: CASSPRQGMGHQPQHF.

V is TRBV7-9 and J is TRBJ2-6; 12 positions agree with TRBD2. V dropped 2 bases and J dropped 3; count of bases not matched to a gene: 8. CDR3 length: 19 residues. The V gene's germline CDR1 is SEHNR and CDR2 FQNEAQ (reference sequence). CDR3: CASSLILAGGPVGANVLTF. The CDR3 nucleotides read TGTGCCAGCAGCTTAATCCTAGCGGGAGGGCCGGTTGGGGCCAACGTCCTGACTTTC.